The following is a T cell receptor (beta chain) sequence with its context. This entry belongs to a study of blood T cell repertoires in COVID-19. Overall study: The analysed material was cDNA or gDNA that came from T cells, B-cell-depleted T cells, or PBMCs.

CDR3 length equals 13 residues. Germline values: CDR1 MDHEN, CDR2 SYDVKM. With V trimmed by 10 bases and J by 5 bases, 9 bases remained unmatched. Per the study methods: Quantification of nucleated cells was approximated via reference gene primer amplification. Assay used: immunoSEQ multiplex PCR; TCRdb lists only in-frame clones, some missing. The V and J calls and clone size were taken over from that table, and D and trimming were inferred from the DNA. The profile shows about 160,000 clones, 87% of them singletons. The sequencing sample was made of peripheral blood. The V and J genes are TRBV28 and TRBJ2-7; TRBD1 matches at 9 bases. This TCR came from a woman aged 60 to 75 who had recovered from COVID-19. The chain's CDR3 is CATSRDRADEQYF. Written as DNA, the CDR3 is TGTGCCACTTCGAGGGACAGGGCTGACGAGCAGTACTTC. The whole variable domain, filled in from reference TRBV28 and TRBJ2-7, reads DVKVTQSSRYLVKRTGEKVFLECVQDMDHENMFWYRQDPGLGLRLIYFSYDVKMKEKGDIPEGYSVSREKKERFSLILESASTNQTSMYLCATSRDRADEQYFGPGTRLTVT.